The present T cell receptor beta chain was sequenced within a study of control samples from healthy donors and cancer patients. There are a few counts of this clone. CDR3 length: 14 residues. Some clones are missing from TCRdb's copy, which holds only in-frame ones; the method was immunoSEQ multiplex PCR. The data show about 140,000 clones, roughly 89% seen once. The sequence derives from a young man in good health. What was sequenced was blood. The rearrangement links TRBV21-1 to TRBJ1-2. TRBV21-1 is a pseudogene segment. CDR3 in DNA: TGTGCCAGCAGCAAAGTAGAGGACTGCTATGGCTACACCTTC. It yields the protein CASSKVEDCYGYTF.